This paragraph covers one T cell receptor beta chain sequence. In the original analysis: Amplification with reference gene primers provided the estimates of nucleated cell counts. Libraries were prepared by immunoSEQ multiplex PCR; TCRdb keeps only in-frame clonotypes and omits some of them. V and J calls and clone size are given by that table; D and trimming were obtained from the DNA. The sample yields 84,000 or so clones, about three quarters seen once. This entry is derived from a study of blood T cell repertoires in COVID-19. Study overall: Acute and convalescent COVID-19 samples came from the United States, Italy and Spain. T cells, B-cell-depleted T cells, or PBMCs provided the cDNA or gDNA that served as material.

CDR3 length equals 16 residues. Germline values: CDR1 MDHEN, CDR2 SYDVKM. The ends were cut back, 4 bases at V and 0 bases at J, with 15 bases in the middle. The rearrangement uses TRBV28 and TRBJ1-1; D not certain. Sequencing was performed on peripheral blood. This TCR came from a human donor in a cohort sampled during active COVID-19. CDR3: CASSSYTRGMNTEAFF. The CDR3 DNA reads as TGTGCCAGCAGTTCCTACACGAGAGGGATGAACACTGAAGCTTTCTTT.